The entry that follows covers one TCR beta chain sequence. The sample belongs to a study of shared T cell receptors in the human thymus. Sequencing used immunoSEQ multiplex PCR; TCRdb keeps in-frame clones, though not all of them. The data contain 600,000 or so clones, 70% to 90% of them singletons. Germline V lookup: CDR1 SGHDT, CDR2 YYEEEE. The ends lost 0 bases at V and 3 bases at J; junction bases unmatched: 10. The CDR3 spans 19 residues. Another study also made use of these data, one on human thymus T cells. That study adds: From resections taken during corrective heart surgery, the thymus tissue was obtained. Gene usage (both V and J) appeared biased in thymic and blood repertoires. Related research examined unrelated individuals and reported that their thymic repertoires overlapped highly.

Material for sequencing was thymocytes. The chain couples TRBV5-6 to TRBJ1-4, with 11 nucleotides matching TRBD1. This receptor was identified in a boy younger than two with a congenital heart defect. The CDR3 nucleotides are TGTGCCAGCAGCTTGGCACCGGGACAGGGGGTAAGGTCTAATGAAAAACTGTTTTTT. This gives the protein CASSLAPGQGVRSNEKLFF.